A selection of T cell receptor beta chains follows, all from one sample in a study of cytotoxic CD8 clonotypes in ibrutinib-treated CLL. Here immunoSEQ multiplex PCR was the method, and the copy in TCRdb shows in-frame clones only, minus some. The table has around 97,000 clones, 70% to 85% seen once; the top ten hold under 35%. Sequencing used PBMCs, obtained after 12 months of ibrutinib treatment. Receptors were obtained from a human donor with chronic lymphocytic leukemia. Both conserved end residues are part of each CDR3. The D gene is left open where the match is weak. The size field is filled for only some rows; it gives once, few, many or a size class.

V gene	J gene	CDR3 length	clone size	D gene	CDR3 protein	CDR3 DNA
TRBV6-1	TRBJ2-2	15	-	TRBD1	CASSPGTGGTGELFF	TGTGCCAGCAGTCCCGGGACAGGGGGTACCGGGGAGCTGTTTTTT
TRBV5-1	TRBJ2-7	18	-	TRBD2	CASSPPSGGTRWVNEQYF	TGCGCCAGCAGCCCGCCCTCGGGTGGGACTAGATGGGTGAACGAGCAGTACTTC
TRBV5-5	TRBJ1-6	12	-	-	CASSFPNSPLHF	TGTGCCAGCAGCTTCCCAAATTCACCCCTCCACTTT
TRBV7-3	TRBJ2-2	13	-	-	CASSLSGDRELFF	TGTGCCAGCAGCTTATCCGGGGACAGGGAGCTGTTTTTT
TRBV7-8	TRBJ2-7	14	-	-	CASSLALGAYEQYF	TGTGCCAGCAGCTTAGCACTGGGGGCCTACGAGCAGTACTTC
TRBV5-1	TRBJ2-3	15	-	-	CASSQDSSSTDTQYF	TGCGCCAGCAGCCAGGACTCTTCTAGCACAGATACGCAGTATTTT
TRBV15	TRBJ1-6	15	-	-	CATSRRRQPDSPLHF	TGTGCCACCAGCCGGAGAAGACAACCGGATTCACCCCTCCACTTT
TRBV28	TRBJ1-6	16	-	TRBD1	CASSSLPTGWHSPLHF	TGTGCCAGCAGTTCCCTTCCGACAGGGTGGCATTCACCCCTCCACTTT
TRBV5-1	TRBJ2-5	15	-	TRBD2	CASSKTSGRGETQYF	TGCGCCAGCAGCAAGACTAGCGGGAGGGGAGAGACCCAGTACTTC
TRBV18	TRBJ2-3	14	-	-	CASSPNGGTDTQYF	TGTGCCAGCTCCCCGAACGGTGGCACAGATACGCAGTATTTT
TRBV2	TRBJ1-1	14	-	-	CASSGGMANTEAFF	TGTGCCAGCAGTGGAGGCATGGCGAACACTGAAGCTTTCTTT
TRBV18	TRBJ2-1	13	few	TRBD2	CASSPRGGDEQFF	TGTGCCAGCTCACCCCGCGGGGGAGACGAGCAGTTCTTC
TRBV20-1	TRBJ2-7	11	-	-	CSAQGSYEQYF	TGCAGTGCCCAGGGCTCCTACGAGCAGTACTTC
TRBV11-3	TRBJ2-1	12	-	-	CASSAERGEQFF	TGTGCCAGCAGCGCTGAGAGGGGAGAGCAGTTCTTC
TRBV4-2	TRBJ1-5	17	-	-	CASSQDTKRGSNQPQHF	TGTGCCAGCAGCCAAGATACCAAGAGGGGAAGCAATCAGCCCCAGCATTTT
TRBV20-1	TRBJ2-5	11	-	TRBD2	CSSGGEETQYF	TGCAGTTCCGGGGGGGAAGAGACCCAGTACTTC
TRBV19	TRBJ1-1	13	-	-	CASEKGGNTEAFF	TGTGCCAGTGAGAAAGGCGGGAACACTGAAGCTTTCTTT
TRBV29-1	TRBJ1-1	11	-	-	CSGKKNTEAFF	TGCAGCGGCAAAAAGAACACTGAAGCTTTCTTT
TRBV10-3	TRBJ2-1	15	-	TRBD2	CAISEGSSGGREQFF	TGTGCCATCAGTGAGGGTTCTAGCGGGGGTCGTGAGCAGTTCTTC
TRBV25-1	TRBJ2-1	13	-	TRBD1	CASRQDRVNEQFF	TGTGCCAGCAGGCAGGACAGGGTCAATGAGCAGTTCTTC
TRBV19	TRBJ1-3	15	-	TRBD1	CASSMTGMIGNTIYF	TGTGCCAGTAGTATGACAGGGATGATTGGAAACACCATATATTTT
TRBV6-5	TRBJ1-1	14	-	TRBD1	CASTGSGGGGEAFF	TGTGCCAGCACTGGCTCAGGGGGCGGGGGTGAAGCTTTCTTT
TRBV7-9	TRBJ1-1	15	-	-	CASTPSAGSWTEAFF	TGTGCCAGCACCCCTTCCGCAGGGTCTTGGACTGAAGCTTTCTTT
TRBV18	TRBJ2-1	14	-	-	CASSPVDRRDEQFF	TGTGCCAGCTCACCGGTGGACAGACGGGATGAGCAGTTCTTC
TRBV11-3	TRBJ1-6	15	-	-	CASSLDTGMDSPLHF	TGTGCCAGCAGCTTAGACACAGGAATGGATTCACCCCTCCACTTT
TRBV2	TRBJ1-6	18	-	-	CASLVGGPGGPINSPLHF	TGTGCCAGCCTCGTCGGTGGACCGGGGGGCCCAATTAATTCACCCCTCCACTTT
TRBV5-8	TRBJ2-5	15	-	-	CASSLALTGWETQYF	TGTGCCAGCAGCTTGGCCCTAACAGGTTGGGAGACCCAGTACTTC
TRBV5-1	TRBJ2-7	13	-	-	CASSFDGPYEQYF	TGCGCCAGCAGCTTTGACGGGCCCTACGAGCAGTACTTC
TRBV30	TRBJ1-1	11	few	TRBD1	CAWSGDREAFF	TGTGCCTGGAGTGGGGACAGGGAAGCTTTCTTT
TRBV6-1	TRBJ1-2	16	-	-	CASSERAATPTYGYTF	TGTGCCAGCAGTGAAAGGGCGGCTACTCCTACCTATGGCTACACCTTC
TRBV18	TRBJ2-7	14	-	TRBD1	CASSHTDRGGEQYF	TGTGCCAGCTCACACACGGACAGGGGTGGCGAGCAGTACTTC
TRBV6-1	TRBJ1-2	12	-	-	CASKTNSDGYTF	TGTGCCAGCAAAACGAACTCGGATGGCTACACCTTC
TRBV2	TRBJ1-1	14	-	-	CASRVRGLGTEAFF	TGTGCCAGCAGGGTAAGGGGCCTGGGCACTGAAGCTTTCTTT
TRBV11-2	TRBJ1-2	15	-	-	CASSLGSGINYGYTF	TGTGCCAGCAGCTTAGGGTCAGGGATTAACTATGGCTACACCTTC
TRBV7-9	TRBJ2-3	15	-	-	CASSGLLSSTDTQYF	TGTGCCAGCAGCGGTTTACTAAGTAGCACAGATACGCAGTATTTT
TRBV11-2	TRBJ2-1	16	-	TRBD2	CASSLSISGGVNEQFF	TGTGCCAGCAGCTTATCGATTAGCGGGGGTGTCAATGAGCAGTTCTTC